Many counts were recorded for the clone carrying this TCR beta chain. What it recognizes is unknown. The CDR3 is 16 residues long. V gave up 1 base and J gave up 0 bases, with 12 bases separating them. Looked up from germline, CDR1 is WSHSY and CDR2 is SAAADI. This sample stems from a study of metastatic and nonmetastatic thyroid tumors. Notes on the study in general: According to reports, the diversity of TCR beta was significantly higher in malignant thyroid tumors than in benign nodules, and this held in both blood and tumor samples.

Ahead of thyroid surgery, no patient had received treatment of any kind. TCRdb reanalyzed the PCR reads with MiXCR. The sample consists of around 30,000 clones, about a quarter of them appearing once. The origin of this receptor is a female donor with papillary thyroid cancer or a benign thyroid nodule (not recorded which). Some clones in this sample may be carry-over from other donors' samples. The chain carries TRBV10-2 and TRBJ1-1; D gene unclear. The source material was blood. The CDR3 DNA reads as TGCGCCAGCAGTGAGTGGGGTACGGGGATGAACACTGAAGCTTTCTTT. Its protein is CASSEWGTGMNTEAFF.